This is a list of T cell receptor beta chains from one sample in a study of OX40 agonist ivuxolimab in advanced cancers. Here immunoSEQ multiplex PCR was the method, and the copy in TCRdb shows in-frame clones only, minus some. The sample holds more than 75,000 clones; around 86% are singletons and the top ten take roughly 0.3%. The sample here was CD4+ or CD8+ T cells sorted from blood, taken in a trial of the OX40 agonist ivuxolimab. These receptors came from an adult with an advanced solid tumor such as melanoma, head and neck, liver or kidney cancer. CDR3s include the opening cysteine and the closing phenylalanine or tryptophan.

CDR3aa: CASSLGSSRGTEAFF
j_gene: TRBJ1-1
v_gene: TRBV5-1
len: 15

CDR3aa: CASNQGRDRGRSGELFF
j_gene: TRBJ2-2
v_gene: TRBV19
len: 17

CDR3aa: CASSESQGRGNIQYF
j_gene: TRBJ2-4
v_gene: TRBV10-1
len: 15

CDR3aa: CASSTTGTGNTEAFF
j_gene: TRBJ1-1
v_gene: TRBV7-9
len: 15

CDR3aa: CASSLWGQGGTTDTQYF
j_gene: TRBJ2-3
v_gene: TRBV28
len: 17

CDR3aa: CSARANEKLFF
j_gene: TRBJ1-4
v_gene: TRBV20-1
len: 11

CDR3aa: CASSLSLDFLSVPGYTF
j_gene: TRBJ1-2
v_gene: TRBV7-9
len: 17

CDR3aa: CASSQATGGNYGYTF
j_gene: TRBJ1-2
v_gene: TRBV4-1
len: 15

CDR3aa: CASSDRHGTDTQYF
j_gene: TRBJ2-3
v_gene: TRBV10-1
len: 14

CDR3aa: CASSLGAGTGELFF
j_gene: TRBJ2-2
v_gene: TRBV11-3
len: 14

CDR3aa: CASSVTYNNSPLHF
j_gene: TRBJ1-6
v_gene: TRBV9
len: 14

CDR3aa: CASSSPSSVAGNTIYF
j_gene: TRBJ1-3
v_gene: TRBV28
len: 16

CDR3aa: CASSSSGTQETQYF
j_gene: TRBJ2-5
v_gene: TRBV7-9
len: 14

CDR3aa: CASSSPMSQGYGETQYF
j_gene: TRBJ2-5
v_gene: TRBV5-5
len: 17

CDR3aa: CARASGRLGKNIQYF
j_gene: TRBJ2-4
v_gene: TRBV10-1
len: 15

CDR3aa: CARNRGLNYGYTF
j_gene: TRBJ1-2
v_gene: TRBV7-2
len: 13

CDR3aa: CASSDRDLEAFF
j_gene: TRBJ1-1
v_gene: TRBV6-1
len: 12

CDR3aa: CASYPEHGGNTIYF
j_gene: TRBJ1-3
v_gene: TRBV18
len: 14

CDR3aa: CASSLPDRASEQYF
j_gene: TRBJ2-7
v_gene: TRBV7-9
len: 14

CDR3aa: CASSRQGHGYTF
j_gene: TRBJ1-2
v_gene: TRBV6-5
len: 12

CDR3aa: CAISAKDNYGYTF
j_gene: TRBJ1-2
v_gene: TRBV10-3
len: 13

CDR3aa: CASKGSNEKLFF
j_gene: TRBJ1-4
v_gene: TRBV2
len: 12

CDR3aa: CASSSIYGYTF
j_gene: TRBJ1-2
v_gene: TRBV6-5
len: 11

CDR3aa: CASSLVQGADTEAFF
j_gene: TRBJ1-1
v_gene: TRBV5-6
len: 15

CDR3aa: CASRIAGPHTGELFF
j_gene: TRBJ2-2
v_gene: TRBV11-2
len: 15

CDR3aa: CASSGGGGNTDTQYF
j_gene: TRBJ2-3
v_gene: TRBV5-1
len: 15